This T cell receptor beta chain was recorded in a study of CD8 T cells in Susac syndrome. RNA was extracted with the RNeasy kit, and a quantity of about 0.45 to 1 ug was reverse transcribed using random hexamers. TCRdb used MiXCR to reprocess the immunoSEQ multiplex PCR reads, holding one entry per CDR3 protein. The table has around 80,000 distinct CDR3 sequences, about 94% seen once. The CDR3 loop spans 14 amino acids. CDR1 is SGHTS and CDR2 is YDEGEE in the germline V gene. V lost 5 bases to trimming and J lost 5 bases, with 16 bases between them. The receptor's source is a human donor with Susac syndrome. Material for sequencing was CD8+ T cells from PBMCs. The rearrangement joins TRBV5-8 to TRBJ2-5; perhaps TRBD2 as D (6 bases). CDR3 nucleotide sequence: TGTGCCAGCAGGTCAAGGAGGGGATCGGAGACCCAGTACTTC. It yields the protein CASRSRRGSETQYF.